These T cell receptor beta chains were read from a single sample in a study of T cells expressing NK-cell markers. No DNA is given; TCRdb re-called the 5' RACE reads and lists each CDR3 protein once. Its table lists about 160,000 distinct CDR3 sequences. The sample taken for sequencing was blood T cells: a sorted CD56 or NKG2C T cell subset, CD4+ or CD8+ T cells, or bulk PBMC T cells (not recorded which). These receptors were taken from a man aged 18-70 years in good health. The CDR3 runs from the conserved cysteine through the conserved F or W. Fields, in order: J gene, V gene, CDR3 protein.

J gene: TRBJ2-6
V gene: TRBV4-1
CDR3 protein: CASSQGQGAPGANVLTF

J gene: TRBJ2-2
V gene: TRBV23-1
CDR3 protein: CASITAGGPNTGELFF

J gene: TRBJ1-1
V gene: TRBV19
CDR3 protein: CASSIDLGVNTEAFF

J gene: TRBJ2-7
V gene: TRBV7-9
CDR3 protein: CASSSPGTTNEQYF

J gene: TRBJ2-7
V gene: TRBV28
CDR3 protein: CASSSHLLDYEQYF

J gene: TRBJ2-7
V gene: TRBV27
CDR3 protein: CASGGGSSYEQYF

J gene: TRBJ1-1
V gene: TRBV3-1
CDR3 protein: CASSPVKNRANTEAFF

J gene: TRBJ2-1
V gene: TRBV9
CDR3 protein: CASSPEASDYNEQFF

J gene: TRBJ2-3
V gene: TRBV7-2
CDR3 protein: CASSPQSGGGPGDTQYF

J gene: TRBJ2-1
V gene: TRBV6-5
CDR3 protein: CASSLDGNSYNEQFF

J gene: TRBJ2-1
V gene: TRBV6-5
CDR3 protein: CASSSRGLGEQFF

J gene: TRBJ1-4
V gene: TRBV2
CDR3 protein: CASSETVAATEKLFF

J gene: TRBJ2-7
V gene: TRBV19
CDR3 protein: CASSMSGEGYYEQYF

J gene: TRBJ2-7
V gene: TRBV13
CDR3 protein: CASSSDRGRHEQYF

J gene: TRBJ2-5
V gene: TRBV20-1
CDR3 protein: CSARATGQIQETQYF

J gene: TRBJ2-3
V gene: TRBV29-1
CDR3 protein: CSALTGQGVLDTQYF

J gene: TRBJ1-5
V gene: TRBV2
CDR3 protein: CASGDPGEPQHF

J gene: TRBJ2-2
V gene: TRBV27
CDR3 protein: CASSPWTGKAGELFF

J gene: TRBJ1-5
V gene: TRBV6-1
CDR3 protein: CASSEAGTGWQPQHF

J gene: TRBJ2-5
V gene: TRBV3-1
CDR3 protein: CASSPFRDTKETQYF

J gene: TRBJ1-4
V gene: TRBV6-1
CDR3 protein: CASREDSSNEKLFF

J gene: TRBJ2-7
V gene: TRBV9
CDR3 protein: CASSVGGGAGEQYF